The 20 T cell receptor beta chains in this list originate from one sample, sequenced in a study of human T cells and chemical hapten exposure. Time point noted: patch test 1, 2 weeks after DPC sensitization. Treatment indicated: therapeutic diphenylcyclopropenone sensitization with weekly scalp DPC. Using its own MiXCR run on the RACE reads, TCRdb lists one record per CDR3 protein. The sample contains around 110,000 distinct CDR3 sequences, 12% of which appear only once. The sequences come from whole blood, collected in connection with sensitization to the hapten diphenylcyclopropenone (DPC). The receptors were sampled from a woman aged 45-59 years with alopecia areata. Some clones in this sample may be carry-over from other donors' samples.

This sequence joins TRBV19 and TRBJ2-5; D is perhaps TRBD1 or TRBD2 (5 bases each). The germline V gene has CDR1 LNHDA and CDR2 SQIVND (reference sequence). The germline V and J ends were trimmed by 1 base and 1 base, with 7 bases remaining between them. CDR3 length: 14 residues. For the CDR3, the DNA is TGTGCCAGTAGTATAGTGGGGGTCCAAGAGACCCAGTACTTC. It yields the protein CASSIVGVQETQYF.

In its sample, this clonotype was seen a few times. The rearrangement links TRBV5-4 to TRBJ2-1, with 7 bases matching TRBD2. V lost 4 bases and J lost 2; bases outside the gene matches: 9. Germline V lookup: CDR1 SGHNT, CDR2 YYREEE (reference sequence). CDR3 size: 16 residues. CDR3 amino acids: CASSPTGTTTYNEQFF. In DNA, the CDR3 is TGTGCCAGCAGCCCCACCGGGACTACCACCTACAATGAGCAGTTCTTC.

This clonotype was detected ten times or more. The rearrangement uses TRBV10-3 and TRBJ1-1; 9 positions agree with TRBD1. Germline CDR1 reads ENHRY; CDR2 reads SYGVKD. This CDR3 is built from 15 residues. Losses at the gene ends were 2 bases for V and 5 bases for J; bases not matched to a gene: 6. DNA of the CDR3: TGTGCCATCAGTGAGCCGGGACAGGGAAAAACTGAAGCTTTCTTT. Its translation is CAISEPGQGKTEAFF.

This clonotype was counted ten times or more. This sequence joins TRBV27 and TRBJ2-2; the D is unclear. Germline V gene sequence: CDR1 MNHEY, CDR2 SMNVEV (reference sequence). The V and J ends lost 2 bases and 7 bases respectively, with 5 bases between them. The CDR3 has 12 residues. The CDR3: CASSLPVGELFF. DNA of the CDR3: TGTGCCAGCAGTTTACCGGTCGGGGAGCTGTTTTTT.

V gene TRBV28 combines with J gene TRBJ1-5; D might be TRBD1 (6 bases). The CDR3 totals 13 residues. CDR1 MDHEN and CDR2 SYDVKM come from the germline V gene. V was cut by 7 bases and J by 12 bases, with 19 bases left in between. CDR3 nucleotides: TGTGCCAGCACCCGACAGGATCCTCTCGACCAGCATTTT. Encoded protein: CASTRQDPLDQHF. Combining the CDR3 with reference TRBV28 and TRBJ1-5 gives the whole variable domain DVKVTQSSRYLVKRTGEKVFLECVQDMDHENMFWYRQDPGLGLRLIYFSYDVKMKEKGDIPEGYSVSREKKERFSLILESASTNQTSMYLCASTRQDPLDQHFGDGTRLSIL.

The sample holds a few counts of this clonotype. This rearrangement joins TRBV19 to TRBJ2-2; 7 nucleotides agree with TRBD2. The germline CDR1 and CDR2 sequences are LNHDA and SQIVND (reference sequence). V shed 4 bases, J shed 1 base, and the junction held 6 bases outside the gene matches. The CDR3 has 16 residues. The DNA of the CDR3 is TGTGCCAGTAGTAAGAGGGAGGGCATGAACACCGGGGAGCTGTTTTTT. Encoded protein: CASSKREGMNTGELFF.

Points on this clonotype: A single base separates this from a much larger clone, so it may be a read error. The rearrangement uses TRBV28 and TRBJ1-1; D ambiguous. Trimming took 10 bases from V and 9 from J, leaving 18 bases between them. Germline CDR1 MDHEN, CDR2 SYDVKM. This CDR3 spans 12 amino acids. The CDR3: CATHSGSPQAFF. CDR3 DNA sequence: TGTGCCACCCACTCCGGGTCACCCCAAGCTTTCTTT.

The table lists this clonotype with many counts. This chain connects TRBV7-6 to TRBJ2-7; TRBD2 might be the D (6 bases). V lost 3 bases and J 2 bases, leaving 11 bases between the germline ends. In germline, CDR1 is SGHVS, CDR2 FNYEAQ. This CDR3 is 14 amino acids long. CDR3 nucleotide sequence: TGTGCCAGCAGCTTGGGGGGAATGACCTACGAGCAGTACTTC. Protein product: CASSLGGMTYEQYF.

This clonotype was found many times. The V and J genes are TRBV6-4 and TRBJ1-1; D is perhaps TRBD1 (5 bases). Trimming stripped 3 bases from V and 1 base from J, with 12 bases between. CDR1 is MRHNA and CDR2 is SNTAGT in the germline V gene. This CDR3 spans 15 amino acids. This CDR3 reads CASSEQATGNTEAFF. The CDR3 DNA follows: TGTGCCAGCAGTGAGCAAGCAACAGGGAACACTGAAGCTTTCTTT.

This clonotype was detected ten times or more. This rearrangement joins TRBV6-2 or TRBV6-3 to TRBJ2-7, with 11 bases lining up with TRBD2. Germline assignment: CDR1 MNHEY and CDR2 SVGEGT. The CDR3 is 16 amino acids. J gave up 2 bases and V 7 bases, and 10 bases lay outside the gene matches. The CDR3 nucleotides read TGTGCCAGCACCCCGAGTGGGACTAGCGGTACCTACGAGCAGTACTTC. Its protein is CASTPSGTSGTYEQYF.

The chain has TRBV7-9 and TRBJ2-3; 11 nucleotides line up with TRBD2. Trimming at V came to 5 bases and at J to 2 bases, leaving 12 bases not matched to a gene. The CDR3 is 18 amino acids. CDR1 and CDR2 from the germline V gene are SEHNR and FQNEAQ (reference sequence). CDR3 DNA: TGTGCCAGCAGCCGGTCCCGACTAGCGGGGTTTCACACAGATACGCAGTATTTT. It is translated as CASSRSRLAGFHTDTQYF.

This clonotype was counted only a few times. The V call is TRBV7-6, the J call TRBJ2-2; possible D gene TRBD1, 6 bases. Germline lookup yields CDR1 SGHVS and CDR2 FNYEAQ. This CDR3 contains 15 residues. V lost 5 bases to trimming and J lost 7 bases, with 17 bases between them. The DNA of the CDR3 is TGTGCCAGCAGCCAACAGGGTATCGGGGACGGGGAGCTGTTTTTT. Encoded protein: CASSQQGIGDGELFF. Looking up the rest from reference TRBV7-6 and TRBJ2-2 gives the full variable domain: GAGVSQSPRYKVTKRGQDVALRCDPISGHVSLYWYRQALGQGPEFLTYFNYEAQQDKSGLPNDRFSAERPEGSISTLTIQRTEQRDSAMYRCASSQQGIGDGELFFGEGSRLTVL.

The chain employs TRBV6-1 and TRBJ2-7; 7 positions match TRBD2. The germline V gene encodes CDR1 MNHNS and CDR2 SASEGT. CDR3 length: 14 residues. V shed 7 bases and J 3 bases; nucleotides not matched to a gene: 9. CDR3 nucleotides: TGTGCCAGCATCCCCTGGGAGGGGCTCTACGAGCAGTACTTC. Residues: CASIPWEGLYEQYF.

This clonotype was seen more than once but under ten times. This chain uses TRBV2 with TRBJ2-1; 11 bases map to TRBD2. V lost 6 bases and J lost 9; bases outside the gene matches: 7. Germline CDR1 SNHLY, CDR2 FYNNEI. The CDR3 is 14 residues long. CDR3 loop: CASRDSGRGAEQFF. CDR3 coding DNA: TGTGCCAGCAGAGATAGCGGGAGGGGGGCTGAGCAGTTCTTC.

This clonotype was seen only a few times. CDR3 residues: CSAILAGAATDTQYF. The CDR3 nucleotides read TGCAGCGCAATACTAGCGGGAGCGGCGACAGATACGCAGTATTTT. The chain employs TRBV29-1 and TRBJ2-3; 11 nucleotides match TRBD2. Germline V lookup: CDR1 SQVTM, CDR2 ANQGSEA. This CDR3 contains 15 residues. With 7 bases clipped from V and 3 bases from J, the junction kept 9 bases outside the gene matches.

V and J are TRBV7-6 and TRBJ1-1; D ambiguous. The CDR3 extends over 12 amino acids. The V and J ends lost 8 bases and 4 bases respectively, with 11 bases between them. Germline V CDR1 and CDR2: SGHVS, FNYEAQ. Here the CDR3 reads CASARQGTEAFF. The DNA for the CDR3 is TGTGCCAGCGCTCGGCAAGGCACTGAAGCTTTCTTT.

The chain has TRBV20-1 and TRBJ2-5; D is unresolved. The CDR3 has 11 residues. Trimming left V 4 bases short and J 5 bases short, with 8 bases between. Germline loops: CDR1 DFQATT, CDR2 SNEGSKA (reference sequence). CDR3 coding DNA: TGCAGTGCTATAAGGCCCGAGACCCAGTACTTC. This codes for CSAIRPETQYF.

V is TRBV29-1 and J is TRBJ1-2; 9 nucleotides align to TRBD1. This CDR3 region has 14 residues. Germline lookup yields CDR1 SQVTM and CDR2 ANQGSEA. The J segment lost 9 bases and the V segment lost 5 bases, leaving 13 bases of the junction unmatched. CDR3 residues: CSVLDRGLLPRYTF. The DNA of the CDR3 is TGCAGCGTTTTGGACAGGGGTCTCCTCCCCCGCTACACCTTC. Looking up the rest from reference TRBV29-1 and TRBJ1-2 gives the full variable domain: SAVISQKPSRDICQRGTSLTIQCQVDSQVTMMFWYRQQPGQSLTLIATANQGSEATYESGFVIDKFPISRPNLTFSTLTVSNMSPEDSSIYLCSVLDRGLLPRYTFGSGTRLTVV.

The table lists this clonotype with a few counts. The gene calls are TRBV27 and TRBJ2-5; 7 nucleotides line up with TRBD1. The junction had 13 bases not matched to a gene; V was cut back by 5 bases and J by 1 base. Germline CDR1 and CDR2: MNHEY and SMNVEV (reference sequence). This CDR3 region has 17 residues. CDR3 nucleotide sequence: TGTGCCAGCAGTGCGAAGACCGGGACAGCTACCCAAGAGACCCAGTACTTC. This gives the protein CASSAKTGTATQETQYF.

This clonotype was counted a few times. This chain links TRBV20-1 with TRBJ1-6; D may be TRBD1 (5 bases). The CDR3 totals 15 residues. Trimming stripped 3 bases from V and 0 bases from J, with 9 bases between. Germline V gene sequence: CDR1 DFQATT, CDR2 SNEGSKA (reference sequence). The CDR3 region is CSASRESSYNSPLHF. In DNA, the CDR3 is TGCAGTGCTAGCAGGGAGAGCTCCTATAATTCACCCCTCCACTTT.